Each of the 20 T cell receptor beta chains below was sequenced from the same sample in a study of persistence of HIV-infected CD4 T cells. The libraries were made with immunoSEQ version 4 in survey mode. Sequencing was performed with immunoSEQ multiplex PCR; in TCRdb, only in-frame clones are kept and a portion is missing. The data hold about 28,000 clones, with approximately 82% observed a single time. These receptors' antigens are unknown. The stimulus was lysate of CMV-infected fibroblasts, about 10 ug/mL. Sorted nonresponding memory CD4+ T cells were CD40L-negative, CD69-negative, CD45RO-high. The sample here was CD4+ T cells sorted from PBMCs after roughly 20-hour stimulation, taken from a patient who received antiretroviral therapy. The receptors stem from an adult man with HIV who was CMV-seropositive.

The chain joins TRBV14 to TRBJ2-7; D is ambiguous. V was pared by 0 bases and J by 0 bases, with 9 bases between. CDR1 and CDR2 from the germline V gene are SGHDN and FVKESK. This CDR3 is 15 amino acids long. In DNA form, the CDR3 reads TGTGCCAGCAGCCAAGACATCCGTTACTCCTACGAGCAGTACTTC. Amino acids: CASSQDIRYSYEQYF.

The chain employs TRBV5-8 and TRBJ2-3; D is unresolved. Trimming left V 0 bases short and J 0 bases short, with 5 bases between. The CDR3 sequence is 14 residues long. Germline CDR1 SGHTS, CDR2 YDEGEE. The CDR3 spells CASSLAPSTDTQYF. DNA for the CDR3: TGTGCCAGCAGCTTGGCTCCTAGCACAGATACGCAGTATTTT.

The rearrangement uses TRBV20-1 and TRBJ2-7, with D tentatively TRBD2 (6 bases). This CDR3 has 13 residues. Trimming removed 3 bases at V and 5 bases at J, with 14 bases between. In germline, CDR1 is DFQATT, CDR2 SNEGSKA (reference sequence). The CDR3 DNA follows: TGCAGTGCTAGTCTACTAGCTGGCCACGAGCAGTACTTC. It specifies CSASLLAGHEQYF.

The CDR3 protein is CASSHDGRSTDTQYF. The CDR3 DNA is TGCGCCAGCAGCCACGACGGCAGGTCGACAGATACGCAGTATTTT. V is TRBV4-1 and J is TRBJ2-3; D remains ambiguous. Germline V gene lookup returns CDR1 MGHRA and CDR2 YSYEKL. V was shortened by 3 bases and J by 3 bases, with 13 bases between the two germline ends. The CDR3 extends over 15 amino acids.

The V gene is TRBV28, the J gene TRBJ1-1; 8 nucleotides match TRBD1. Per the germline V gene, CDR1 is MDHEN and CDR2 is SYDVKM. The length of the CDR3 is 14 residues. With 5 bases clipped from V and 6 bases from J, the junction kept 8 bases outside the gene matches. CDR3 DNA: TGTGCCAGCAGTGTACGACAGGGGCGGGCTGAAGCTTTCTTT. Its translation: CASSVRQGRAEAFF.

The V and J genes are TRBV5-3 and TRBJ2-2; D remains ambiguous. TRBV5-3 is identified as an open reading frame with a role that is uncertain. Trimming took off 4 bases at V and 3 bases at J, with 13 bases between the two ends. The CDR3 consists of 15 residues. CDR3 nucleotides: TGTGCCAGAAGCCCCCGAAGGGTGGACACCGGGGAGCTGTTTTTT. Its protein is CARSPRRVDTGELFF.

The DNA for the CDR3 is TGTGCCAGCAGTCCCTTAAGGACCGGGGAGCTGTTTTTT. This codes for CASSPLRTGELFF. V gene TRBV2 combines with J gene TRBJ2-2; D is ambiguous. The CDR3 totals 13 residues. Germline assignment: CDR1 SNHLY and CDR2 FYNNEI. V was cut by 5 bases and J by 5 bases, with 9 bases left in between.

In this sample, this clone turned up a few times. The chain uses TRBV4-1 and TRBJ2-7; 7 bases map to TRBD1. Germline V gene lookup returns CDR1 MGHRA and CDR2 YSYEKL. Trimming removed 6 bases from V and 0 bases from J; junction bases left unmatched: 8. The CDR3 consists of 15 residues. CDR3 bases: TGCGCCAGCAGACTCCGGGACAGCCTCTCCTACGAGCAGTACTTC. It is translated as CASRLRDSLSYEQYF.

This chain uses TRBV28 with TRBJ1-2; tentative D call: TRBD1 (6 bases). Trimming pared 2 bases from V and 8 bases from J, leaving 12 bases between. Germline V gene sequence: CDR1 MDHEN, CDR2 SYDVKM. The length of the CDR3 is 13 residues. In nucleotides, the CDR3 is TGTGCCAGCAGTTTAGAACAGGGTTGGGGCTACACCTTC. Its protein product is CASSLEQGWGYTF.

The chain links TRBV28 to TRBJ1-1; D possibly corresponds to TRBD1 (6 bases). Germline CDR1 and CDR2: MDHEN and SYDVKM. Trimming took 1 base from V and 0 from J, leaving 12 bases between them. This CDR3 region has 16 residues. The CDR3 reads CASSLLKGVMNTEAFF. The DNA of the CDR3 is TGTGCCAGCAGTTTATTAAAGGGGGTAATGAACACTGAAGCTTTCTTT.

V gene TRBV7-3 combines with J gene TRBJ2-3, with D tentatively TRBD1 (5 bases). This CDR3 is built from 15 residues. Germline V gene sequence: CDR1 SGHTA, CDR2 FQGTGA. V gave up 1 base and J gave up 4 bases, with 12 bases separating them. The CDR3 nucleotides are TGTGCCAGCAGCTTAATCTGGGGCCGGGCAGATACGCAGTATTTT. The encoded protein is CASSLIWGRADTQYF.

CDR3 coding DNA: TGCGCCAGCAGCTTGGATGGCAGGGAGACAGATACGCAGTATTTT. It is translated as CASSLDGRETDTQYF. The chain uses TRBV5-1 and TRBJ2-3; D tentatively reads TRBD1 or TRBD2 (5 bases each). CDR1 SGHRS and CDR2 YFSETQ come from the germline V gene. The CDR3 sequence is 15 residues long. The ends were cut back, 0 bases at V and 3 bases at J, with 11 bases in the middle.

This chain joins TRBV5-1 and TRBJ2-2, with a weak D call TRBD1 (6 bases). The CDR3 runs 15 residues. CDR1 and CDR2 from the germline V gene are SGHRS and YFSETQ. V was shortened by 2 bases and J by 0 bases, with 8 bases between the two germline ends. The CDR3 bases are TGCGCCAGCAGCTTACAGGGCACGAACACCGGGGAGCTGTTTTTT. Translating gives CASSLQGTNTGELFF. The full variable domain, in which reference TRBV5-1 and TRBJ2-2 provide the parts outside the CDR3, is KAGVTQTPRYLIKTRGQQVTLSCSPISGHRSVSWYQQTPGQGLQFLFEYFSETQRNKGNFPGRFSGRQFSNSRSEMNVSTLELGDSALYLCASSLQGTNTGELFFGEGSRLTVL.

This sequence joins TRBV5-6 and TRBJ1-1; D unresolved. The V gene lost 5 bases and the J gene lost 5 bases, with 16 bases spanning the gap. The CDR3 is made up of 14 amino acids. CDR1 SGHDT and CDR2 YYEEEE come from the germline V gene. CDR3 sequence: CASSYVRVGTEAFF. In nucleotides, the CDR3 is TGTGCCAGCAGTTACGTCCGGGTAGGGACTGAAGCTTTCTTT.

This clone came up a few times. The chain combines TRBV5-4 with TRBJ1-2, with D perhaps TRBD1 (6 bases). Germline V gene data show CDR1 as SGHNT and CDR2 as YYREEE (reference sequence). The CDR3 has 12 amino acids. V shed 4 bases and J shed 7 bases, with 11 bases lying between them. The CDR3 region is CASSRQGPGYTF. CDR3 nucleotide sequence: TGTGCCAGCAGCCGTCAGGGGCCTGGCTACACCTTC.

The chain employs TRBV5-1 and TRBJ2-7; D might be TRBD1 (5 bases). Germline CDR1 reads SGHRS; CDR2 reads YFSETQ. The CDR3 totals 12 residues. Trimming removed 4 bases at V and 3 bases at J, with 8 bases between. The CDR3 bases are TGCGCCAGCAGCGAAGGGGACTACGAGCAGTACTTC. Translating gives CASSEGDYEQYF. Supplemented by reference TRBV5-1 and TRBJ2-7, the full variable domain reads KAGVTQTPRYLIKTRGQQVTLSCSPISGHRSVSWYQQTPGQGLQFLFEYFSETQRNKGNFPGRFSGRQFSNSRSEMNVSTLELGDSALYLCASSEGDYEQYFGPGTRLTVT.

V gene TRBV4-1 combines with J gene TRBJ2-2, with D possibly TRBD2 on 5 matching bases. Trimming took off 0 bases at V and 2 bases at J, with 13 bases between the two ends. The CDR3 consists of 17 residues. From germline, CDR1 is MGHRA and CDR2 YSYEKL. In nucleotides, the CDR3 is TGCGCCAGCAGCCAAGAATCGGGGTTAGTTAACACCGGGGAGCTGTTTTTT. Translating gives CASSQESGLVNTGELFF.

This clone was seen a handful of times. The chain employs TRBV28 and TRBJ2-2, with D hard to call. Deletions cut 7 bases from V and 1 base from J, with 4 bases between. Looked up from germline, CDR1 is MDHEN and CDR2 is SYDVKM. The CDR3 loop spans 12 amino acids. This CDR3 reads CASTVNTGELFF. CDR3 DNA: TGTGCCAGCACCGTGAACACCGGGGAGCTGTTTTTT.

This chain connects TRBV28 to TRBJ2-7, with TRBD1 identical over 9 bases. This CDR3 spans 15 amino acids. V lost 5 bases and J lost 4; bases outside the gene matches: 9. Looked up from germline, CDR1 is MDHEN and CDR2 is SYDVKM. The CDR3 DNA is TGTGCCAGCAGTGCACCGGGACAGGGTTCGTACGAGCAGTACTTC. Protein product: CASSAPGQGSYEQYF. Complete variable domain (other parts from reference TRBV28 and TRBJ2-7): DVKVTQSSRYLVKRTGEKVFLECVQDMDHENMFWYRQDPGLGLRLIYFSYDVKMKEKGDIPEGYSVSREKKERFSLILESASTNQTSMYLCASSAPGQGSYEQYFGPGTRLTVT.

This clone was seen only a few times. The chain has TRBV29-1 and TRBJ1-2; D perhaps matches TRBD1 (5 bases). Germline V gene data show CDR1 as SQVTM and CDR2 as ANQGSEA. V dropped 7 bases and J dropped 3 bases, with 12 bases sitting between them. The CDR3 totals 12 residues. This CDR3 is CSAGTSDYGYTF. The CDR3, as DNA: TGCAGCGCCGGGACGTCGGACTATGGCTACACCTTC.